One TCR beta chain is described in this entry. Its antigen is not yet known. No base quality values were provided; no much bigger clone lies one nucleotide off. The data stem from a study of human CD4 T cells and Enterobacteriaceae (dated by TCRdb to about 2020). Deep-level sequencing was performed on ex vivo total memory CD4+ samples, with a detection sensitivity of one cell in 200,000. The QIAamp DNA Micro Kit was used to extract genomic DNA from cell pellets, and the quantity and purity of the genomic DNA were checked by spectrophotometry. Amplification of TCR Vbeta CDR3 regions was performed with the immunoSEQ multiplex PCR assay. Sequencing of amplicons was performed on the Illumina HiSeq platform. The retrieved sequences were 87 nucleotides in length and included the CDR3 region. The source study handled its data this way. A clonotype was defined as a unique productive TCR Vbeta nucleotide sequence and was quantified by productive template frequency from ImmunoSEQ Analyzer V3.0. A threshold set at the top 5th percentile of each frequency-ranked repertoire was used to define expanded clonotypes. Repertoire overlap was calculated as Chao-Jaccard using the R package fossil and displayed by nonmetric multidimensional scaling using the R package MASS. In TCRdb, the immuneACCESS table is reduced to in-frame sequences with V and J assigned. These tables do not hold every clone; where another copy was compared, an unresolved V gene accounts for under half, and the others remain unexplained. The DNA was the basis for D and trimming; V, J and clone size are from that table. This sample gives about 29,000 clones in total; almost 85% of them show up just once. 1.7% of the sample is taken by the ten largest.

Memory CD4+ T cells were FACS-sorted on a FACSAria III to over 95% purity as all CD4+ cells other than CD45RA+CCR7+CD95- naive cells. Blood from healthy donors came from blood donation centers in Switzerland. Positive selection with CD4 and CD14 magnetic microbeads was used to enrich total CD4+ T cells and monocytes. CD8+, CD14+, CD16+, CD56+, CD19+ and CD25-bright cells were excluded prior to sorting. To assess in vivo expansion of bacteria-reactive clonotypes, total memory CD4+ T cells from a couple of blood donors were sequenced directly ex vivo. Peripheral blood mononuclear cells were isolated from donor blood using Ficoll-Paque Plus. Measured from the cysteine to the phenylalanine, the CDR3 is 15 residues long. Just CDR3 DNA is preserved here, 45 bases in frame from base 1. The V end loses 2 bases and the J end loses 2 bases, and a stretch of 12 bases separates them. CDR1 and CDR2 were assigned from the germline V gene (reference sequence) as MNHNY and SVGAGI.

Points the paper makes about the study in general: The only basis for inferring the reactivity of ex vivo clonotypes was matching nucleotide sequences to CFSE-low cultures from the same donors. In ex vivo samples, clonotypes with broad cross-reactivity seemed more expanded than specific clonotypes, as 11 of 19 and about 65% of the roughly 35 fell within the top 5%.

The sequencing input was memory CD4+ T cells from blood. Interpreted using the paper, the cell subset or site label stands for: total memory CD4 T cells sorted directly ex vivo, unstimulated. The chain uses TRBV6-6 and TRBJ1-2; the D gene is not confidently resolved. This receptor was identified in a human donor in good health. The DNA is TGTGCCAGCAGTTACGCGGGCCGCTCGAACTATGGCTACACCTTC. Its coded protein is CASSYAGRSNYGYTF.